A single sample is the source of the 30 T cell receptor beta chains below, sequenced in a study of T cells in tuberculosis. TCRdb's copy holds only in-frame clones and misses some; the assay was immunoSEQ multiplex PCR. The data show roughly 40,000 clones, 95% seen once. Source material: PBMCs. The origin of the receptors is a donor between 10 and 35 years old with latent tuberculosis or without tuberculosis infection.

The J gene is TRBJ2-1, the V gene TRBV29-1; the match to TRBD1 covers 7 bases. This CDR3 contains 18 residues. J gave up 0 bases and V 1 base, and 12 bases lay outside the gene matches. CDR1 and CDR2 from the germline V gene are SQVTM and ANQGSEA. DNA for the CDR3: TGCAGCGTTGAAGCCTTATCCACAGGGGAGAGCTCCTACAATGAGCAGTTCTTC. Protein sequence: CSVEALSTGESSYNEQFF.

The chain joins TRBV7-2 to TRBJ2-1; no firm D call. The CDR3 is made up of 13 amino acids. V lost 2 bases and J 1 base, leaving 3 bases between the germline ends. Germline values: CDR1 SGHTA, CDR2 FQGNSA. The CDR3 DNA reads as TGTGCCAGCAGCTTATCTTCCTACAATGAGCAGTTCTTC. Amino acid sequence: CASSLSSYNEQFF. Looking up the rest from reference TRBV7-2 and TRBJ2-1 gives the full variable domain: GAGVSQSPSNKVTEKGKDVELRCDPISGHTALYWYRQSLGQGLEFLIYFQGNSAPDKSGLPSDRFSAERTGGSVSTLTIQRTQQEDSAVYLCASSLSSYNEQFFGPGTRLTVL.

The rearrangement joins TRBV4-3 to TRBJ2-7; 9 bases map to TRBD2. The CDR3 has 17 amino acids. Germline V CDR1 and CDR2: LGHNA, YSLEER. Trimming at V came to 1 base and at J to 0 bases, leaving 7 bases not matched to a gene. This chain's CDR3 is CASSQGLQRGASYEQYF. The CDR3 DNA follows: TGCGCCAGCAGCCAAGGTCTCCAGCGGGGGGCCTCCTACGAGCAGTACTTC.

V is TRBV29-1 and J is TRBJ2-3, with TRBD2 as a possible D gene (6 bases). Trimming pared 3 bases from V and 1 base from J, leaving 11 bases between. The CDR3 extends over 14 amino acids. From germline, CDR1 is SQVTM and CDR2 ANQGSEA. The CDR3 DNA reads TGCAGCGTTGAGTCTAGCGTGGGCACAGATACGCAGTATTTT. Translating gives CSVESSVGTDTQYF.

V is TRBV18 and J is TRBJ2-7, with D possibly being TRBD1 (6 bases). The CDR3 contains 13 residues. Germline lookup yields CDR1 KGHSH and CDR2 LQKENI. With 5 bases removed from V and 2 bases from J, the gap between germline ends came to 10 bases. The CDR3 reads CASSGTGTYEQYF. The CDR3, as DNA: TGTGCCAGCTCAGGAACAGGGACCTACGAGCAGTACTTC.

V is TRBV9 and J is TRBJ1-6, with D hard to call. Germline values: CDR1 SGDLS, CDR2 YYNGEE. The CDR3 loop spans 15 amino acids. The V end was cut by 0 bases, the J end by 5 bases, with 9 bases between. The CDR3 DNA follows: TGTGCCAGCAGCGTAGAGACTTTCCATAATTCACCCCTCCACTTT. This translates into CASSVETFHNSPLHF.

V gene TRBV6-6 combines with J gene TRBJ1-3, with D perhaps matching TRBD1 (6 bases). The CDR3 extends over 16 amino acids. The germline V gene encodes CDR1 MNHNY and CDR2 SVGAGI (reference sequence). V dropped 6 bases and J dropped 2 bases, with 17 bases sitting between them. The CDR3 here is CASSPNGAGAGNTIYF. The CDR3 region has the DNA TGTGCCAGCAGCCCAAATGGCGCAGGGGCTGGAAACACCATATATTTT.

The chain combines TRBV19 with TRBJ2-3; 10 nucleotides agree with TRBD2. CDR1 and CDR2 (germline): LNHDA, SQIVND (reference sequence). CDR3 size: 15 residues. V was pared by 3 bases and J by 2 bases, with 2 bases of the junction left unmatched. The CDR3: CASSISGGSTDTQYF. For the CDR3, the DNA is TGTGCCAGTAGTATTAGCGGGGGGTCCACAGATACGCAGTATTTT.

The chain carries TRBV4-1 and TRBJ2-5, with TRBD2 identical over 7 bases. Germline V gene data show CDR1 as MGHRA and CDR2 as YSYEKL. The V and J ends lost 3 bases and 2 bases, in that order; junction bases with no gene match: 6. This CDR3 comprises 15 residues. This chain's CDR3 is CASSQTSSGQETQYF. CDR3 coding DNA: TGCGCCAGCAGCCAGACGTCTAGCGGACAAGAGACCCAGTACTTC.

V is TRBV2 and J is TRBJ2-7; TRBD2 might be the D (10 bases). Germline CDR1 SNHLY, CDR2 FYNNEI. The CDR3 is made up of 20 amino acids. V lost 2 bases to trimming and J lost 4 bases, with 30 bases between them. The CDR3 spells CASSERLGQGSASGGYEQYF. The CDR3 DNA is TGTGCCAGCAGTGAACGTTTGGGACAGGGATCGGCTAGCGGGGGTTACGAGCAGTACTTC.

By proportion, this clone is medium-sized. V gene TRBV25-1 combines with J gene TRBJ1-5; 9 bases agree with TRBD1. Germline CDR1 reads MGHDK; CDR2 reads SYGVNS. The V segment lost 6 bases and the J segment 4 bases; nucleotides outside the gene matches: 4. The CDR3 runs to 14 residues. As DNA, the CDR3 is TGTGCCAGCAGCAAAGGACAGGGGAATCAGCCCCAGCATTTT. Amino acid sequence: CASSKGQGNQPQHF.

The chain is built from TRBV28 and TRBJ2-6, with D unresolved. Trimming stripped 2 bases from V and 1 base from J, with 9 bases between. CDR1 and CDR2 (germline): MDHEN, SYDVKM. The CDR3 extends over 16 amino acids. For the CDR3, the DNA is TGTGCCAGCAGTTTAGGGCCGGTTTCTGGGGCCAACGTCCTGACTTTC. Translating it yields CASSLGPVSGANVLTF.

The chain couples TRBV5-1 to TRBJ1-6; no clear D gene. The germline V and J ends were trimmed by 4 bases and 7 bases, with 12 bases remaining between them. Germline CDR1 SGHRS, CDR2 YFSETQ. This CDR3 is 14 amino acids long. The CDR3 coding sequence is TGCGCCAGCAGCCCACCAGGAACCAATTCACCCCTCCACTTT. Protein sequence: CASSPPGTNSPLHF.

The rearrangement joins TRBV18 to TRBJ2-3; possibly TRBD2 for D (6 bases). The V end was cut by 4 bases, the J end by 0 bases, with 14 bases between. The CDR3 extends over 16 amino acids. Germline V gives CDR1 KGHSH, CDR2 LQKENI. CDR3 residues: CASSLQAGASTDTQYF. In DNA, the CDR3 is TGTGCCAGCTCACTTCAAGCGGGTGCTAGCACAGATACGCAGTATTTT.

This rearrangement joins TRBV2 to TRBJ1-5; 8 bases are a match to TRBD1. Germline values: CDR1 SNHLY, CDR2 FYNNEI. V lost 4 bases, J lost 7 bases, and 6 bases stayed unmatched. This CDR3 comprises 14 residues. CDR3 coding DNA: TGTGCCAGCAGTGCCTGGACAGGGACCCAGCCCCAGCATTTT. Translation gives CASSAWTGTQPQHF.

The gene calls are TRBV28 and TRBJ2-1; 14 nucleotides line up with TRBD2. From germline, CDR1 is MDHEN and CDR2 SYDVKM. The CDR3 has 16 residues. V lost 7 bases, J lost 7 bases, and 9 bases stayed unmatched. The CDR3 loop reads CASNSLGLAGGNEQFF. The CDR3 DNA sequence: TGTGCCAGCAATTCACTTGGACTAGCGGGGGGAAATGAGCAGTTCTTC.

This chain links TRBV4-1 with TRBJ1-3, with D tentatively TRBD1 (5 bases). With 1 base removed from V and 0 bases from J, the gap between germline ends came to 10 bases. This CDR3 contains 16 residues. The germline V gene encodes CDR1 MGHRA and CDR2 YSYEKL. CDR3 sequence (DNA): TGCGCCAGCAGCCAAGTCCCAGGGTTCTCTGGAAACACCATATATTTT. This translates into CASSQVPGFSGNTIYF.

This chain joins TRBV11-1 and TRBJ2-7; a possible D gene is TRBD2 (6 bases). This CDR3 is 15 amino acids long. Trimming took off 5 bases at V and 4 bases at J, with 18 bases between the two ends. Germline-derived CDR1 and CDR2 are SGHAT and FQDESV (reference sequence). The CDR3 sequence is CASSPQMEGIYEQYF. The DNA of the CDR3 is TGTGCCAGCAGCCCTCAGATGGAGGGGATATACGAGCAGTACTTC.

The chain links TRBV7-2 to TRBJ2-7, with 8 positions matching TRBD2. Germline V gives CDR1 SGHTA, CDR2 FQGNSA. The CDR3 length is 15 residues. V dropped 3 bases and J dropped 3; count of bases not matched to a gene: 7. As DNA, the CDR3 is TGTGCCAGCAGCTTTCCGGGACTAGGGGACTACGAGCAGTACTTC. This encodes CASSFPGLGDYEQYF.

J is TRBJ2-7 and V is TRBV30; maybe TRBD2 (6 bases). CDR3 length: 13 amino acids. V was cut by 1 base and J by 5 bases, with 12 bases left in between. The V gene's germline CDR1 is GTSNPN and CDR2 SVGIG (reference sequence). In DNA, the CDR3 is TGTGCCTGGAGTGGCGGGGTAGGCGACGAGCAGTACTTC. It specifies CAWSGGVGDEQYF.

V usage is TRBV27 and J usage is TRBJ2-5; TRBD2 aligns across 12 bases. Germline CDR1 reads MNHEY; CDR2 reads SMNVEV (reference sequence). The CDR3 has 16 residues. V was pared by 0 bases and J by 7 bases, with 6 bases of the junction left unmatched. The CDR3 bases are TGTGCCAGCAGTTTATCAAATCTAGCGGGGGGGCCGACCCAGTACTTC. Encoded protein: CASSLSNLAGGPTQYF.

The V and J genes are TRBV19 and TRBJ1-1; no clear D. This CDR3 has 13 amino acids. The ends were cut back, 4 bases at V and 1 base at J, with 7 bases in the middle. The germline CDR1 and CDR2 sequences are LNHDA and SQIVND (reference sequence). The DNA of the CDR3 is TGTGCCAGTAGTACCACAACGAACACTGAAGCTTTCTTT. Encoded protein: CASSTTTNTEAFF. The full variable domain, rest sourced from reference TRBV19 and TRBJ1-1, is DGGITQSPKYLFRKEGQNVTLSCEQNLNHDAMYWYRQDPGQGLRLIYYSQIVNDFQKGDIAEGYSVSREKKESFPLTVTSAQKNPTAFYLCASSTTTNTEAFFGQGTRLTVV.

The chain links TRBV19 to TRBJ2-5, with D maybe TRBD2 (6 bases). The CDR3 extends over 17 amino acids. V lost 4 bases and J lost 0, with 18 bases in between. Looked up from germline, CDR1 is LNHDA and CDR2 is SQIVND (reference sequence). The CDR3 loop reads CASSNLGRGPYQETQYF. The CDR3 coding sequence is TGTGCCAGTAGTAACTTGGGGCGGGGACCTTACCAAGAGACCCAGTACTTC.

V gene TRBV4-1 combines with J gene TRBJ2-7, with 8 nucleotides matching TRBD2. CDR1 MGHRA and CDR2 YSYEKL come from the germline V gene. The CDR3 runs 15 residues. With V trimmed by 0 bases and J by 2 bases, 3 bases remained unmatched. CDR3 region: CASSQDRGGTYEQYF. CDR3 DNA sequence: TGCGCCAGCAGCCAAGATCGGGGGGGAACCTACGAGCAGTACTTC.

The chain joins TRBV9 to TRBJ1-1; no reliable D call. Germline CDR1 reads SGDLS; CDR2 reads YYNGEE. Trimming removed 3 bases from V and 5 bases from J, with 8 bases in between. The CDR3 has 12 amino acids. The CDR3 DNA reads TGTGCCAGCAGCGGCGTAGAGACTGAAGCTTTCTTT. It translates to CASSGVETEAFF. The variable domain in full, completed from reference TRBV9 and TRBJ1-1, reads DSGVTQTPKHLITATGQRVTLRCSPRSGDLSVYWYQQSLDQGLQFLIQYYNGEERAKGNILERFSAQQFPDLHSELNLSSLELGDSALYFCASSGVETEAFFGQGTRLTVV.

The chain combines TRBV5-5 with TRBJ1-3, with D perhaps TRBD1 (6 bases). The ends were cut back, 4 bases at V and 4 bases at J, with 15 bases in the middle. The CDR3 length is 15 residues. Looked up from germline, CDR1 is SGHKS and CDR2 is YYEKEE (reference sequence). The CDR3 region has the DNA TGTGCCAGCAGCGGGTCGGCAGGGGTCGGAAACACCATATATTTT. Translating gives CASSGSAGVGNTIYF.

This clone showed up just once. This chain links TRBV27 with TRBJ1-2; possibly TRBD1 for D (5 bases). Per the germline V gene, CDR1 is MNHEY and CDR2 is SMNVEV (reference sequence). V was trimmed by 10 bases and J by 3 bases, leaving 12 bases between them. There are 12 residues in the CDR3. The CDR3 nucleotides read TGTGCCACCCACCGGGGGGACTATGGCTACACCTTC. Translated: CATHRGDYGYTF.

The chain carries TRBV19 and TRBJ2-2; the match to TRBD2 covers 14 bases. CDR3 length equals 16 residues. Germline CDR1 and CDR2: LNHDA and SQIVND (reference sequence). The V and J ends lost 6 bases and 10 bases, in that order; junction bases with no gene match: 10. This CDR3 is CASRISGTSGGVELFF. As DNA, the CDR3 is TGTGCCAGTAGGATCTCCGGGACTAGCGGGGGAGTGGAGCTGTTTTTT.

The CDR3 region has the DNA TGTGCCAGCAGCCCACGGGGGGGTGATCAGCCCCAGCATTTT. Protein sequence: CASSPRGGDQPQHF. The chain uses TRBV7-9 and TRBJ1-5, with a tentative D call TRBD1 (5 bases). The CDR3 sequence is 14 residues long. In germline, CDR1 is SEHNR, CDR2 FQNEAQ (reference sequence). The germline V and J ends were trimmed by 5 bases and 5 bases, with 13 bases remaining between them.

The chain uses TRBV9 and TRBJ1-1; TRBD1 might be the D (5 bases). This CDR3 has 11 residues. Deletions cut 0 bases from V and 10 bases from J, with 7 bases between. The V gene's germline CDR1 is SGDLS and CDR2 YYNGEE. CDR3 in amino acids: CASSVEGRAFF. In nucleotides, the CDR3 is TGTGCCAGCAGCGTAGAGGGGCGAGCTTTCTTT. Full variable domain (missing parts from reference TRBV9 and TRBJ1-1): DSGVTQTPKHLITATGQRVTLRCSPRSGDLSVYWYQQSLDQGLQFLIQYYNGEERAKGNILERFSAQQFPDLHSELNLSSLELGDSALYFCASSVEGRAFFGQGTRLTVV.